A selection of T cell receptor beta chains follows, all from one sample in a study of PD-L1 blockade in urothelial cancer. Sequenced by immunoSEQ multiplex PCR; TCRdb stores in-frame clones only, minus some. The repertoire holds 29,000 or so clones, with about 89% as singletons. The source material was PBMCs, sampled around atezolizumab (anti-PD-L1) treatment. The receptors stem from a man in his fifties or sixties with urothelial cancer. Each CDR3 is given with its conserved first and last residue. Each record gives: CDR3 protein, V gene.

CDR3 protein: CASSLAQGWNEQFF; V gene: TRBV7-7
CDR3 protein: CASSLSGTSGGPREQFF; V gene: TRBV7-9
CDR3 protein: CAWSVQGSNEQFF; V gene: TRBV30
CDR3 protein: CASSYRQTEAFF; V gene: TRBV6-6
CDR3 protein: CSVEDLQGGPYEQYF; V gene: TRBV29-1
CDR3 protein: CASSLPGLASNEQFF; V gene: TRBV11-3
CDR3 protein: CASSIQDNSPLHF; V gene: TRBV7-9
CDR3 protein: CASSYLTGQGPGELFF; V gene: TRBV7-9
CDR3 protein: CASSSTGNAPDTQYF; V gene: TRBV7-2
CDR3 protein: CASSLVLTGAIETQYF; V gene: TRBV7-6
CDR3 protein: CASSSGTSRYEQYF; V gene: TRBV5-4
CDR3 protein: CASVTGVTDTQYF; V gene: TRBV12-5
CDR3 protein: CASSQGAGGLRNQPQHF; V gene: TRBV4-1
CDR3 protein: CASSFGTSGVSSYEQYF; V gene: TRBV11-2
CDR3 protein: CASSMGQGSYEQYF; V gene: TRBV19